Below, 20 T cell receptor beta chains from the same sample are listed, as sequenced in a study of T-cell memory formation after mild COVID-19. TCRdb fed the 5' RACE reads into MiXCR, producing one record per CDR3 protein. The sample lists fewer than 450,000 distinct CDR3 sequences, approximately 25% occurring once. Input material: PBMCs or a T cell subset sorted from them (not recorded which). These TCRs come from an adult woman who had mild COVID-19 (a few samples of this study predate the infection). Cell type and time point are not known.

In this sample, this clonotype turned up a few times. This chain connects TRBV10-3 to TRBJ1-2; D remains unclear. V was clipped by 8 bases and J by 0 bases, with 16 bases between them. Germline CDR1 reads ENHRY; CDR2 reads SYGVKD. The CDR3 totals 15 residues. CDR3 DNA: TGTGCCATCCGAGGACCCGAGGAGGCTAACTATGGCTACACCTTC. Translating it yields CAIRGPEEANYGYTF.

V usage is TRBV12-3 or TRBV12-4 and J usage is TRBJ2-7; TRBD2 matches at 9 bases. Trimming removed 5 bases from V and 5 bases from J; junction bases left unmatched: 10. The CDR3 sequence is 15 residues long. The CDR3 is CASSQSGGLANEQYF. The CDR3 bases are TGTGCCAGCAGTCAAAGCGGGGGGCTAGCTAACGAGCAGTACTTC.

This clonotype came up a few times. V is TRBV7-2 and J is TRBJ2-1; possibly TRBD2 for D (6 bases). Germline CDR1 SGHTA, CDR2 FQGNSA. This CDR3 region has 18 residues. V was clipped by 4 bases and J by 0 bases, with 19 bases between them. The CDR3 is CASSSGYRDGSSYNEQFF. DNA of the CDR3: TGTGCCAGCAGCTCCGGGTATCGGGACGGGAGCTCCTACAATGAGCAGTTCTTC.

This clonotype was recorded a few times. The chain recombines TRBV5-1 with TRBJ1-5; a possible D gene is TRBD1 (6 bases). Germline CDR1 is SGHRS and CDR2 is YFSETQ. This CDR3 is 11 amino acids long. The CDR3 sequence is CPGGPQGPQHF. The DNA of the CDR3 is TGCCCGGGGGGCCCTCAAGGACCCCAGCATTTT. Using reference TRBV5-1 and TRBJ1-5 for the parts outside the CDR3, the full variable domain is KAGVTQTPRYLIKTRGQQVTLSCSPISGHRSVSWYQQTPGQGLQFLFEYFSETQRNKGNFPGRFSGRQFSNSRSEMNVSTLELGDSALYLCPGGPQGPQHFGDGTRLSIL.

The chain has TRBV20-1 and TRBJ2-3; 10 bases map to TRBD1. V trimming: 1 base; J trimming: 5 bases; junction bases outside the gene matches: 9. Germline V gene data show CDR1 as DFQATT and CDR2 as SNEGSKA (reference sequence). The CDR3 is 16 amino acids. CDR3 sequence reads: CSARVADRGLKDTQYF. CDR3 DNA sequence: TGCAGTGCTAGAGTAGCAGACAGGGGGCTTAAAGATACGCAGTATTTT.

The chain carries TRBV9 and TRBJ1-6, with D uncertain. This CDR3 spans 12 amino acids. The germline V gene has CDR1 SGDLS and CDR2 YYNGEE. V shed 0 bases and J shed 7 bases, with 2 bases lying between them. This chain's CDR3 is CASSVVNSPLHF. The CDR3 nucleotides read TGTGCCAGCAGCGTAGTAAATTCACCCCTCCACTTT.

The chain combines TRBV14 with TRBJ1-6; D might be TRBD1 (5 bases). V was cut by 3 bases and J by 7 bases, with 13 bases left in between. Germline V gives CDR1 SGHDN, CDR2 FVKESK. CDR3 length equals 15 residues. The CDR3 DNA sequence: TGTGCCAGCAGCCACCCCGCGGGGGTAAATTCACCCCTCCACTTT. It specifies CASSHPAGVNSPLHF.

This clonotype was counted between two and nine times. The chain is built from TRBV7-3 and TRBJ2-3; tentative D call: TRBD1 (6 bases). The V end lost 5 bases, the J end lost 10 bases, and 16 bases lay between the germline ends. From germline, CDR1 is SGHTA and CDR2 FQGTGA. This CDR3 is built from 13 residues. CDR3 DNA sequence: TGTGCCAGCAGCCCGGCTACAGGGCAACCGCAGTATTTT. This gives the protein CASSPATGQPQYF. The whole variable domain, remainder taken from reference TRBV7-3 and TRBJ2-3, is GAGVSQTPSNKVTEKGKYVELRCDPISGHTALYWYRQSLGQGPEFLIYFQGTGAADDSGLPNDRFFAVRPEGSVSTLKIQRTERGDSAVYLCASSPATGQPQYFGPGTRLTVL.

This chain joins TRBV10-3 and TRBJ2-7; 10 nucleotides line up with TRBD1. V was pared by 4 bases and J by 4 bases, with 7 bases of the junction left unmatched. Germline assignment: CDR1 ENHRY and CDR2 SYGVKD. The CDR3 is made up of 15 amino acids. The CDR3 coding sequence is TGTGCCATCAGTGCGACAGGGGGCGGTGGATACGAGCAGTACTTC. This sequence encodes CAISATGGGGYEQYF.

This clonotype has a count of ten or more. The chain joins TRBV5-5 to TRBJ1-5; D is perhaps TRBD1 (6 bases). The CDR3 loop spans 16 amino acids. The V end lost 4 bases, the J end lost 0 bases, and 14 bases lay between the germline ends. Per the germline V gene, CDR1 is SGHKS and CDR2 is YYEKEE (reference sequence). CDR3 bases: TGTGCCAGCAGCCCCGTAGGGGGATATAGCAATCAGCCCCAGCATTTT. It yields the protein CASSPVGGYSNQPQHF.

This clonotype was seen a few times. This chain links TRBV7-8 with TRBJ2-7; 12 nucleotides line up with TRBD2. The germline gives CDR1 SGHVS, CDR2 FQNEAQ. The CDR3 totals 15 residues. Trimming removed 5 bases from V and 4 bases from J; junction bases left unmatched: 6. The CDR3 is CASSARLAGDYEQYF. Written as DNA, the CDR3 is TGTGCCAGCAGCGCCCGACTAGCGGGAGATTACGAGCAGTACTTC.

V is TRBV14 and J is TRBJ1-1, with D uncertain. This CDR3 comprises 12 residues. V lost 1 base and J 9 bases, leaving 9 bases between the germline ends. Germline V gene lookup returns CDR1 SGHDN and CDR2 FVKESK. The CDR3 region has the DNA TGTGCCAGCAGCCAAGTCGGGGATAAAGCTTTCTTT. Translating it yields CASSQVGDKAFF.

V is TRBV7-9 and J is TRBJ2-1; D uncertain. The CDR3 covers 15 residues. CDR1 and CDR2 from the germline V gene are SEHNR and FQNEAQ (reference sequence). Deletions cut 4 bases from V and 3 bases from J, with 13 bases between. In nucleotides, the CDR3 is TGTGCCAGCAGCTCCCAAAGCCCGGGCTACAATGAGCAGTTCTTC. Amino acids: CASSSQSPGYNEQFF.

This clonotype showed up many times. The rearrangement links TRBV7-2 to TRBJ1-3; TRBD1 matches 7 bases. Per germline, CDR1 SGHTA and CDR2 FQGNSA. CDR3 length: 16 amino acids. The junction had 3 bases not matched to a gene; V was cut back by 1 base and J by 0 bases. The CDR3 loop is CASSLGDRLSGNTIYF. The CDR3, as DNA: TGTGCCAGCAGCTTAGGGGACAGACTCTCTGGAAACACCATATATTTT.

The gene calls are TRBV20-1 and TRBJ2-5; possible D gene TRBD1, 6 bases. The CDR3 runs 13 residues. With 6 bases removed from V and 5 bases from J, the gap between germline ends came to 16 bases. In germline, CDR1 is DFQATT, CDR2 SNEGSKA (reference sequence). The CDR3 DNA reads TGCAGTGCGATGATGGGGGCTCGGGAGACCCAGTACTTC. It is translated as CSAMMGARETQYF.

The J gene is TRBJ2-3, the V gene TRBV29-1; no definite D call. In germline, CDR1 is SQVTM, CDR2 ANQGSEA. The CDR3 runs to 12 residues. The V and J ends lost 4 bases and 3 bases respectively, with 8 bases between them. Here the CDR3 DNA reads TGCAGCGTTGGGGCTGGGACAGATACGCAGTATTTT. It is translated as CSVGAGTDTQYF.

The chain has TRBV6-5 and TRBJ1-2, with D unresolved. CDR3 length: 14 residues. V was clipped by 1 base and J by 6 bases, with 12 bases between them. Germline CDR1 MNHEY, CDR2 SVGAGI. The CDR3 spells CASSYLGLRDGYTF. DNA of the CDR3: TGTGCCAGCAGTTACTTGGGGTTGAGGGATGGCTACACCTTC.

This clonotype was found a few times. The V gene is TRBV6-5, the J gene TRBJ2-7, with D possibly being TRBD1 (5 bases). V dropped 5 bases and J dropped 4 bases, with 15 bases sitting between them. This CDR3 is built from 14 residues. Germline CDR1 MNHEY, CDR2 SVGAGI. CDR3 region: CASSPQQGLYEQYF. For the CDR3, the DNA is TGTGCCAGCAGTCCTCAGCAGGGCTTGTACGAGCAGTACTTC.

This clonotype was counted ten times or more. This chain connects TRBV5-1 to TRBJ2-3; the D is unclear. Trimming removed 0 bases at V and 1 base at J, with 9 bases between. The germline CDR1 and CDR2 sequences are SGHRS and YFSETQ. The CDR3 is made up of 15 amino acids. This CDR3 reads CASSLAEDRTDTQYF. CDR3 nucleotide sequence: TGCGCCAGCAGCTTGGCCGAGGACCGCACAGATACGCAGTATTTT.

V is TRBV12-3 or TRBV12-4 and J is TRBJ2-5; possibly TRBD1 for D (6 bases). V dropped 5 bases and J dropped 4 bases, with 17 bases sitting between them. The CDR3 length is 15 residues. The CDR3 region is CASSPPGQRVETQYF. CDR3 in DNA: TGTGCCAGCAGTCCTCCGGGACAACGAGTAGAGACCCAGTACTTC.